The source of this TCR beta chain is a study of cytomegalovirus exposure and HLA in healthy donors (dated by TCRdb to about 2017). The study in broad terms: According to an earlier analysis of 587 of the donors, some 170 million T cells yielded over 100 million unique TCR beta sequences and approximately 280 Gb of sequence data. The study used immunosequencing to profile the T cell repertoires of approximately 690 subjects and linked those repertoires to cytomegalovirus serostatus. Class I and class II HLA loci were covered by the typing at four-digit resolution. In addition to the first cohort of 650 to 750 subjects, a separate validation cohort of 120 different subjects was used. The number of typed donors differed by locus: about 629-630 for A, B, C, DRB1 and DQB1; 522 for DQA1; 606 for DPA1; and some 470 for DPB1. The study was designed to test whether signatures of past pathogen exposure could be identified by cataloging public T cell receptors. Alongside the repertoire data, information on donor age, sex, ethnicity and CMV serostatus was compiled. Every repertoire in the discovery cohort had been generated on one and the same sequencing platform. A later genetic analysis used genome-wide SNP genotypes for about three fifths of the 666 donors, treating that subset as a discovery cohort. The later analysis used no new phenotypic data to find candidate immune exposures, relying instead on TCR beta sequences and their occurrence across donors. Several DR-DQ haplotypes were handled as single units for association and clustering, since linkage in the cohort was strong. Among 300 to 450 genotyped donors of the cohort, an average of roughly 240,000 unique TCR beta nucleotide sequences were sequenced per donor, about a sixth of them non-productive. An early release that covered some 630 HLA-typed donors contained around 300 gigabases of sequencing data and 75 million to 100 million unique TCR sequences. A later analysis re-analyzed previously published TCR beta repertoires from 500 to 700 donors and added high-resolution HLA genotyping to study TCR occurrence patterns. To predict cytomegalovirus infection status, the study brought together high-throughput TCR immunosequencing, statistical association of individual TCRs with disease status, and machine learning. An earlier analysis of more than 450 of the donors used high-throughput TCR beta sequencing to judge whether each TCR beta V gene segment behaved as functional or pseudogenic. The genetic ancestry cluster associated with self-reported Caucasian donors included about four fifths of the roughly 400 genotyped donors. The paper's findings and limits, for the study overall: In a later analysis, HLA-associated TCR beta chains showed more clonal expansion and lower generation probabilities than non-associated chains that were equally common. In vitro tests confirmed that three of the cytomegalovirus-associated TCR beta chains recognize cytomegalovirus antigens. Roughly uniform sequencing depth across donors was assumed in presence/absence analyses, although this assumption may not hold. Immune exposure information for the cohort was limited to CMV serostatus. Specific HLA alleles were associated with 18,000 or so TCR beta sequences at a false discovery rate of 0.05 in a later analysis. This cohort had only TCR beta chains sequenced, and the lack of alpha or paired-chain data limited which features could be detected. In a later analysis, several top co-occurrence clusters were reported to appear linked to parvovirus B19, influenza, CMV and Epstein-Barr virus. According to a later analysis, most CMV-associated TCR beta chains appeared to be HLA-restricted, and the HLA associations seemed to be driven largely by CMV exposure. Because some donors lacked HLA typing at each locus, the association tests relied only on the typed subset. According to a later analysis, TCR association rates differed among HLA loci, with DRB1 alleles showing the most associated TCRs and HLA-C alleles showing the fewest. The classifier was reported to diagnose cytomegalovirus status with high specificity and sensitivity in both the original and validation cohorts. In a later genetic analysis, fewer N-insertions in productive TCRs were reported among donors in an Asian-associated ancestry cluster than the roughly 670-donor mean. The earlier analysis of 587 of the donors excluded over 15 rarely observed V segments, including chromosome 9 orphons, because counts were too low. The authors suggested that the approach could potentially be extended to other disease states and immunological phenotypes. A cluster of highly shared sequence variants was judged likely to represent a technical artifact of the sequencing pipeline. The study gave a list of more than 150 TCR beta chains associated with cytomegalovirus. Linkage disequilibrium might explain the correlated functional status among segregating V segments, but an unknown experimental factor could not be excluded. Because the 87-base-pair reads could not distinguish some IMGT-functional V segments, including TRBV6-2 and TRBV6-3, those segments were excluded. A further reported finding was that TCR beta sequences accurately predicted the HLA-A and HLA-B alleles for most subjects in the first cohort. When HLA alleles, especially DR and DQ, strongly co-occurred, attributing TCR associations to individual alleles was difficult. In a later genetic analysis, a missense DCLRE1C variant was associated with V-gene and J-gene trimming of TCR beta chains, and the association was replicated in an independent cohort. In an earlier analysis of some 550 of the donors, most TCR beta V segments were observed in productive rearrangements about 90% or about 30% of the time, broadly matching IMGT annotations. While some public TCRs were present in many individuals, most TCR sequences turned up only very rarely across donors.

Spanning cysteine to phenylalanine, the CDR3 consists of 17 amino acids. CDR3 DNA only is kept here, 51 bases in frame from base 1. The V end gives up 2 bases and the J end 4 bases, leaving 16 bases in the junction not matched to a gene. The germline V gene encodes CDR1 GTSNPN and CDR2 SVGIG (reference sequence). The library came from the immunoSEQ multiplex PCR assay. For the multiplex PCR, a mixture combining 60 forward primers for TCR Vbeta segments and 13 reverse primers for TCR Jbeta segments was used. The CDR3 region of rearranged TCR beta genes was amplified from genomic DNA by a multiplex PCR assay. The amplified TCR beta libraries were sequenced on the Illumina HiSeq System as 87-base-pair reads. On the authors' methods: A later analysis counted approximately 84 million unique TCR beta chains across the 666 repertoires, and 9 million to 14 million of these chains were shared by at least two donors. Raw reads were error-corrected and collapsed into unique sequences with a nearest-neighbor algorithm that merged closely related sequences to remove PCR and sequencing errors. To assign V, D and J gene segments, CDR3 sequences were aligned to IMGT reference sequences. For a sequence to be retained, a match of at least six nucleotides to both a V gene segment and a J gene segment was required. Rearrangements were called productive when the CDR3 lacked stop codons and stayed in frame with V and J; all others were non-productive. Following IMGT convention, CDR3 was defined as the stretch from the second conserved V-encoded cysteine to the conserved J-encoded phenylalanine. The earlier analysis of about 560 of the donors excluded any sequence lacking an unambiguous match to a single V gene segment. In an earlier analysis of about 590 of the donors, a V segment was called functional when productive rearrangements were above 56.7%, and segregating when the standard deviation between donors exceeded 5%. A statistical classification framework was developed to diagnose cytomegalovirus status using the catalog of TCR beta chain sequences. V and J gene assignment, in a later analysis, came from comparing TCR nucleotide sequences with IMGT/GENE-DB human TR gene sequences. Using the TCRdist pipeline, a later analysis assigned CDR3 sequences along with most-parsimonious VDJ recombination scenarios. In a later analysis, every TCR beta chain was defined by the combination of its CDR3 amino acid sequence and its V-gene family, and reads without a unique V-gene family were dropped. In a later analysis, fewer than 650 highly shared, low-generation-probability nucleotide sequences were removed to address suspected cross-contamination and a sequencing artifact. A later analysis calculated a clonal expansion index for each public chain from normalized within-repertoire ranks of inferred template counts. A later analysis computed generation probabilities with a VDJ recombination model fitted to out-of-frame rearrangements, and checked the results against IGoR. In a later analysis, hypergeometric tests were used to score TCR-TCR, TCR-HLA and TCR-CMV co-occurrence, with a repertoire-size bias correction applied to TCR pairs. A later analysis estimated false discovery rates by permuting HLA or CMV assignments 20 times. A later analysis grouped co-occurring TCRs with DBSCAN, adding TCRdist sequence similarity when clustering within HLA-allele-positive subsets. Repertoires with fewer than 30,000 or more than 120,000 public chains, plus five repertoires with anomalous nucleotide sharing, were excluded from co-occurrence clustering. Here the immuneACCESS table is served through TCRdb, limited to in-frame sequences with V and J called. Missing clones are a known gap in these copies; in checked studies unresolved V genes cover under half, and the rest lacks a known reason. V, J and clone size are those of that table, while D and trimming were read from the DNA. This sample has about 140,000 clones in its table, and about 75% of those were observed once. The ten largest clones capture about 3% of the sample.

In total, about 650 healthy bone marrow donors made up the cohort. All cohort members were sampled while nominally healthy, although unrecorded immune exposures were likely present. The donor was CMV seronegative and was included in the group of a few hundred seronegative cohort members. Every donor gave a peripheral blood sample, and the peripheral blood mononuclear cells from that sample were used for TCR beta sequencing. Genomic DNA extraction from the blood cell samples was performed with the Qiagen DNeasy Blood Extraction Kit. Points on this clone: The antigen it recognizes is unknown. Per-base qualities were not stored, and no clone one base away is much larger.

Sequencing was done on a sample of PBMCs. The chain was built from TRBV30 and TRBJ1-1, with 7 junctional bases fitting TRBD1. This TCR was sampled from a man in his forties in good health and CMV-seronegative. The DNA reads as follows: TGTGCCTGGAGTCCCTGGGGCAGGGGGACCGGAGGCACTGAAGCTTTCTTT. This sequence encodes CAWSPWGRGTGGTEAFF.